These T cell receptor beta chains were read from a single sample in a study of Graves' ophthalmopathy and Graves' hyperthyroidism. TCRdb reprocessed the multiplex PCR reads with MiXCR, giving one entry per CDR3 protein. The sample records under 350,000 distinct CDR3 sequences, roughly 15% being singletons. What was sequenced was peripheral blood. Source of these receptors: an adult man with Graves' ophthalmopathy. Each CDR3 is given with its conserved first and last residue. The order of the fields is V gene, J gene, CDR3 protein.

v_call: TRBV4-1; j_call: TRBJ2-2; cdr3_aa: CASSQYGDRGVGELFF
v_call: TRBV5-1; j_call: TRBJ1-1; cdr3_aa: CASSLVSGGVLNTEAFF
v_call: TRBV30; j_call: TRBJ2-2; cdr3_aa: CAWSVSTGELFF
v_call: TRBV5-1; j_call: TRBJ2-7; cdr3_aa: CASSLGATGGNQQYF
v_call: TRBV20-1; j_call: TRBJ2-5; cdr3_aa: CSASPPLGQGGQETQYF
v_call: TRBV20-1; j_call: TRBJ1-2; cdr3_aa: CSARAQGPGSYTF
v_call: TRBV19; j_call: TRBJ1-2; cdr3_aa: CASTPSLPETGSYGYTF
v_call: TRBV12-3/TRBV12-4; j_call: TRBJ1-1; cdr3_aa: CASEGTESPEAFF
v_call: TRBV10-2; j_call: TRBJ2-5; cdr3_aa: CASSESVGETQYF
v_call: TRBV9; j_call: TRBJ1-1; cdr3_aa: CASSVGVSKGNTEAFF
v_call: TRBV6-5; j_call: TRBJ1-5; cdr3_aa: CASSYHPRGYNQPQHF
v_call: TRBV6-5; j_call: TRBJ2-7; cdr3_aa: CASSYLARDDKEQYF
v_call: TRBV20-1; j_call: TRBJ2-7; cdr3_aa: CSARVRGVIGEQYF
v_call: TRBV5-1; j_call: TRBJ1-6; cdr3_aa: CASSRGTGNSPLHF
v_call: TRBV6-2/TRBV6-3; j_call: TRBJ2-2; cdr3_aa: CASSYPTGQVPNTGELSF
v_call: TRBV24-1; j_call: TRBJ2-2; cdr3_aa: CATSDFGGLMNTGELFF
v_call: TRBV5-1; j_call: TRBJ1-2; cdr3_aa: CASSSDRGDGGYTF
v_call: TRBV6-1; j_call: TRBJ2-2; cdr3_aa: CASSDLQGSGTGELFF
v_call: TRBV6-1; j_call: TRBJ2-5; cdr3_aa: CASNVRAETQYF
v_call: TRBV20-1; j_call: TRBJ2-7; cdr3_aa: CSARDSSGRPGEQYF
v_call: TRBV6-1; j_call: TRBJ2-7; cdr3_aa: CASSRDRVVAEQYF
v_call: TRBV6-5; j_call: TRBJ1-1; cdr3_aa: CASSYEEENTEAFF
v_call: TRBV28; j_call: TRBJ1-2; cdr3_aa: CASSPTSWGYTF
v_call: TRBV11-2; j_call: TRBJ1-1; cdr3_aa: CASSLGPGEAFF
v_call: TRBV10-3; j_call: TRBJ1-2; cdr3_aa: CAISSDRGDYGYTF
v_call: TRBV27; j_call: TRBJ1-1; cdr3_aa: CASSFELMNTEAFF
v_call: TRBV7-2; j_call: TRBJ2-7; cdr3_aa: CASTPNDYEQYF
v_call: TRBV6-1; j_call: TRBJ2-5; cdr3_aa: CASSDRDRGRETQYF
v_call: TRBV28; j_call: TRBJ1-5; cdr3_aa: CASSTPDSLYSNQPQHF
v_call: TRBV5-6; j_call: TRBJ1-2; cdr3_aa: CASSWGTSRARYGYTF
v_call: TRBV12-3/TRBV12-4; j_call: TRBJ1-3; cdr3_aa: CASSLRDAGNTIYF
v_call: TRBV28; j_call: TRBJ2-7; cdr3_aa: CASRYTPGQGTQEQYF
v_call: TRBV3-1; j_call: TRBJ2-7; cdr3_aa: CASSQDSVEQYF
v_call: TRBV6-1; j_call: TRBJ2-7; cdr3_aa: CASNREETFYEQYF
v_call: TRBV7-8; j_call: TRBJ2-5; cdr3_aa: CASSFVQQEETQYF
v_call: TRBV12-3/TRBV12-4; j_call: TRBJ2-5; cdr3_aa: CATAIQETQYF
v_call: TRBV6-5; j_call: TRBJ2-7; cdr3_aa: CASSRPGTGGYEQYF
v_call: TRBV30; j_call: TRBJ1-2; cdr3_aa: CASQGDLQRYPF
v_call: TRBV10-3; j_call: TRBJ1-3; cdr3_aa: CAISDRGSENTIYF
v_call: TRBV30; j_call: TRBJ2-5; cdr3_aa: CAWSPRRTGAETQYF
v_call: TRBV29-1; j_call: TRBJ1-1; cdr3_aa: CSAGDRRNTEAFF
v_call: TRBV27; j_call: TRBJ2-2; cdr3_aa: CASSLQGPANTGELFF
v_call: TRBV5-1; j_call: TRBJ1-1; cdr3_aa: CASSTRNQTAFF
v_call: TRBV11-1; j_call: TRBJ2-5; cdr3_aa: CASSLRRDLRETQYF
v_call: TRBV28; j_call: TRBJ1-1; cdr3_aa: CASIVPGASGFF
v_call: TRBV11-2; j_call: TRBJ2-2; cdr3_aa: CASSPQVGANTGELFF
v_call: TRBV12-3/TRBV12-4; j_call: TRBJ2-7; cdr3_aa: CASSPSINRKQYF
v_call: TRBV10-1; j_call: TRBJ2-2; cdr3_aa: CASSAVAGGPVTGELFF
v_call: TRBV28; j_call: TRBJ1-1; cdr3_aa: CASSLWPRARGVTEAFF
v_call: TRBV7-2; j_call: TRBJ2-7; cdr3_aa: CASSLVSDSSYEQYF
v_call: TRBV6-2/TRBV6-3; j_call: TRBJ1-1; cdr3_aa: CASSDRANTEAFF
v_call: TRBV3-1; j_call: TRBJ1-1; cdr3_aa: CASSQGGLLNTEAFF
v_call: TRBV24-1; j_call: TRBJ1-5; cdr3_aa: CATSDSPKYGTGYQPQHF